This T cell receptor beta chain stems from a study of T cell repertoires in cytomegalovirus infection. The overall study: Epitope selection comprised recently identified HLA-C-restricted CMV epitopes and well-studied HLA-B-restricted CMV epitopes. Matching HLA type and CMV infection were both indicated by public TCR beta signatures.

Regarding the study as a whole: Carriers of CMV plus the relevant HLA were identified by cumulative public TCR beta family frequency. The response measured ex vivo was dominated by TCR beta clonotypes (HLA-C-restricted and CMV-specific).

Each CDR3 protein gets one entry after TCRdb re-called the reads with MiXCR. Of around 770,000 distinct CDR3 sequences listed, around 29% were seen once; the top ten hold around 13%. At least ten counts were recorded for this clonotype. Its cognate antigen is unknown. The receptor comes from a human donor in good health (CMV status not recorded). Some clones in this sample may be carry-over from other donors' samples. The sequencing here drew on cultured CD8+ T cells from PBMCs, taken from culture after CMV antigen stimulation.

DNA of the CDR3: TGTGCCAGCAGTTACGATTCTCAGGTCTCGCCGGGCTACACCTTC. Its protein product is CASSYDSQVSPGYTF. The chain joins TRBV6-6 to TRBJ1-2, with unresolved D. Trimming removed 2 bases at V and 8 bases at J, with 18 bases between. Per the germline V gene, CDR1 is MNHNY and CDR2 is SVGAGI (reference sequence). The length of the CDR3 is 15 residues.